These 8 T cell receptor beta chains came from one sample sequenced in a study of blood T cell repertoires in COVID-19. Profiling relied on immunoSEQ multiplex PCR, and the TCRdb table lists in-frame clones only, not all of them. Of roughly 250,000 clones listed, nearly 90% are singletons. The specimen sequenced was peripheral blood. The receptors were gathered from a woman aged 25 to 39 with acute or convalescent COVID-19.

The chain has TRBV30 and TRBJ2-5, with 10 bases identical to TRBD1. Germline trimming cut 6 bases from V and 4 bases from J; bases unmatched to any gene: 5. CDR1 and CDR2 from the germline V gene are GTSNPN and SVGIG (reference sequence). CDR3 length equals 13 residues. CDR3 in DNA: TGTGCCTGCTCGACAGGGGGCGGAGAGACCCAGTACTTC. Amino acids: CACSTGGGETQYF.

The CDR3 region is CASSINSNEKLFF. The CDR3 DNA follows: TGTGCCAGTAGTATAAACAGTAATGAAAAACTGTTTTTT. This sequence joins TRBV19 and TRBJ1-4, with unresolved D. V was shortened by 2 bases and J by 4 bases, with 5 bases between the two germline ends. The CDR3 is made up of 13 amino acids. CDR1 and CDR2 (germline): LNHDA, SQIVND (reference sequence).

This sequence joins TRBV19 and TRBJ1-3, with D uncertain. This CDR3 has 15 amino acids. Germline values: CDR1 LNHDA, CDR2 SQIVND (reference sequence). Trimming cost V 6 bases and J 7 bases, with 19 bases left between them. In DNA form, the CDR3 reads TGTGCCAGTAGAGGCAAGGAGTCCTACTGGAACACCATATATTTT. Protein: CASRGKESYWNTIYF. Full variable domain (remainder filled in from reference TRBV19 and TRBJ1-3): DGGITQSPKYLFRKEGQNVTLSCEQNLNHDAMYWYRQDPGQGLRLIYYSQIVNDFQKGDIAEGYSVSREKKESFPLTVTSAQKNPTAFYLCASRGKESYWNTIYFGEGSWLTVV.

The CDR3 DNA is TGTGCCAGTAGGGAGACAGACGGCTACACCTTC. This codes for CASRETDGYTF. The chain links TRBV19 to TRBJ1-2; the D gene is possibly TRBD1 (5 bases). The CDR3 runs 11 residues. The V and J ends lost 6 bases and 8 bases respectively, with 10 bases between them. Germline V gene data show CDR1 as LNHDA and CDR2 as SQIVND (reference sequence).

The V and J genes are TRBV11-2 and TRBJ2-4; the D is unclear. Deletions cut 1 base from V and 3 bases from J, with 16 bases between. This CDR3 spans 17 amino acids. Germline assignment: CDR1 SGHAT and CDR2 FQNNGV. The CDR3 reads CASSLAYRESVKNIQYF. The CDR3 bases are TGTGCCAGCAGCTTAGCGTATAGAGAGTCGGTCAAAAACATTCAGTACTTC.

V usage is TRBV5-5 and J usage is TRBJ1-3; D is undetermined. The CDR3 has 18 residues. V lost 0 bases and J 0 bases, leaving 16 bases between the germline ends. Looked up from germline, CDR1 is SGHKS and CDR2 is YYEKEE (reference sequence). CDR3 DNA sequence: TGTGCCAGCAGCTTGGAGTGGAGCACGCTTTACTCTGGAAACACCATATATTTT. Amino acids: CASSLEWSTLYSGNTIYF.

This CDR3 is CASSLVRSPSGANVLTF. CDR3 DNA sequence: TGTGCCAGCAGCTTAGTCAGATCCCCCTCTGGGGCCAACGTCCTGACTTTC. J is TRBJ2-6 and V is TRBV13; D gene uncertain. Germline V CDR1 and CDR2: PRHDT, FYEKMQ (reference sequence). The ends were cut back, 1 base at V and 0 bases at J, with 10 bases in the middle. This CDR3 has 17 residues. Drawing the rest from reference TRBV13 and TRBJ2-6, the complete variable domain is AAGVIQSPRHLIKEKRETATLKCYPIPRHDTVYWYQQGPGQDPQFLISFYEKMQSDKGSIPDRFSAQQFSDYHSELNMSSLELGDSALYFCASSLVRSPSGANVLTFGAGSRLTVL.

The chain recombines TRBV24-1 with TRBJ1-2, with a possible D match to TRBD1 (5 bases). Trimming took off 9 bases at V and 6 bases at J, with 22 bases between the two ends. In germline, CDR1 is KGHDR, CDR2 SFDVKD. CDR3 size: 15 residues. Here the CDR3 DNA reads TGTGCCACCTCTGATTATAGGACAAAGAAGGATGGCTACACCTTC. Amino acids: CATSDYRTKKDGYTF.